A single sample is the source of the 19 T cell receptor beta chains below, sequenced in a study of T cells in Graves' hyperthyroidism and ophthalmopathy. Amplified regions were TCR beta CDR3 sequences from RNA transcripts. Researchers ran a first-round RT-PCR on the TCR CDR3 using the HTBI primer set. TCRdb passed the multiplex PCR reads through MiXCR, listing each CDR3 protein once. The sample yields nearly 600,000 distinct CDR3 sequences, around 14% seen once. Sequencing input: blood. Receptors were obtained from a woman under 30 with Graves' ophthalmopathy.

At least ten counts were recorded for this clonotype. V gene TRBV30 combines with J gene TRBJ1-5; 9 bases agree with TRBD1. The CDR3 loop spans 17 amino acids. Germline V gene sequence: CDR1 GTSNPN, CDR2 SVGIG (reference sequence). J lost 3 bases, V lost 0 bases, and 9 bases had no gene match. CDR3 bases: TGTGCCTGGAGTGTAAGGTCCGGGACAGGGTACAATCAGCCCCAGCATTTT. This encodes CAWSVRSGTGYNQPQHF.

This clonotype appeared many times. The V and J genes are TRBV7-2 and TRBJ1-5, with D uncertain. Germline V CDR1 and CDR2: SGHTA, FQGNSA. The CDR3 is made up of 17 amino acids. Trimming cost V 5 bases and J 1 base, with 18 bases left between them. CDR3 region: CASSPRRAGGSNQPQHF. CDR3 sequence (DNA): TGTGCCAGCAGCCCAAGACGCGCGGGAGGGAGCAATCAGCCCCAGCATTTT.

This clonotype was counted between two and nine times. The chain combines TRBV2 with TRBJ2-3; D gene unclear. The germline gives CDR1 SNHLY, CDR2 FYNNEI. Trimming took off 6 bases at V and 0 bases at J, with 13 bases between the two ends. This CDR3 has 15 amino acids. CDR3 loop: CASSARWQSTDTQYF. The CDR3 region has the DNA TGTGCCAGCAGCGCCCGGTGGCAGAGCACAGATACGCAGTATTTT.

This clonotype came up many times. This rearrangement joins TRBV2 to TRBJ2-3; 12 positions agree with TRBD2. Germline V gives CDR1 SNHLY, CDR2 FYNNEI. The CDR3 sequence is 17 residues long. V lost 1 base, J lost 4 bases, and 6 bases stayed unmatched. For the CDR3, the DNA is TGTGCCAGCAGTGAAGAGACTAGCGGGAGTGGGGCAGATACGCAGTATTTT. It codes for CASSEETSGSGADTQYF.

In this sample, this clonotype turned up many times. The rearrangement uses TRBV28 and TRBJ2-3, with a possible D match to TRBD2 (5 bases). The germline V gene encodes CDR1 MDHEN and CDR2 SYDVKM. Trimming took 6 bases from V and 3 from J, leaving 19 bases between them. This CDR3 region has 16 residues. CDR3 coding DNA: TGTGCCAGCAGCCCAATACCAGAGGGTCAGACAGATACGCAGTATTTT. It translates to CASSPIPEGQTDTQYF. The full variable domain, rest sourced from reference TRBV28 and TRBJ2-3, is DVKVTQSSRYLVKRTGEKVFLECVQDMDHENMFWYRQDPGLGLRLIYFSYDVKMKEKGDIPEGYSVSREKKERFSLILESASTNQTSMYLCASSPIPEGQTDTQYFGPGTRLTVL.

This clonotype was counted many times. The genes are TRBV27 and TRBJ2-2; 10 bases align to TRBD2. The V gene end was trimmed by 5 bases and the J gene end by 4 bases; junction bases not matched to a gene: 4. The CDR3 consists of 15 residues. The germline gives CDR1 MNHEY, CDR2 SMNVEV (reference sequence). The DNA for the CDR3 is TGTGCCAGCAGTGTCCTAGCGGGAGTCACCGGGGAGCTGTTTTTT. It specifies CASSVLAGVTGELFF.

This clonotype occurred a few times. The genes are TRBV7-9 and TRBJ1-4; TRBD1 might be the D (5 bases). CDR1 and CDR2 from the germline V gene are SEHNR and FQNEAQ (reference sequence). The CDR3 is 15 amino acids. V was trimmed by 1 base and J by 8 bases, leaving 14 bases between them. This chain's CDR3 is CASSLDAGGAEKLFF. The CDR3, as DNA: TGTGCCAGCAGCTTAGATGCCGGGGGTGCGGAAAAACTGTTTTTT.

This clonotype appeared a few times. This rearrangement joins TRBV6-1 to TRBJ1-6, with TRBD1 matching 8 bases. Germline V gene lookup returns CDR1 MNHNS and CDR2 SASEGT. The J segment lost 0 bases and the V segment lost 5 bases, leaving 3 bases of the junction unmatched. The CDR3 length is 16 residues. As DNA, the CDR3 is TGTGCCAGCAGTCGGGACAGGAGCTCCTATAATTCACCCCTCCACTTT. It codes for CASSRDRSSYNSPLHF.

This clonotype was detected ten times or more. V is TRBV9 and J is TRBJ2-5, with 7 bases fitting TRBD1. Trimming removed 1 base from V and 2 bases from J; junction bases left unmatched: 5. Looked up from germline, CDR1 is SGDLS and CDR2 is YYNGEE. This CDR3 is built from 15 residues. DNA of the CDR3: TGTGCCAGCAGCGTACTGGGACAGAGACAAGAGACCCAGTACTTC. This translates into CASSVLGQRQETQYF.

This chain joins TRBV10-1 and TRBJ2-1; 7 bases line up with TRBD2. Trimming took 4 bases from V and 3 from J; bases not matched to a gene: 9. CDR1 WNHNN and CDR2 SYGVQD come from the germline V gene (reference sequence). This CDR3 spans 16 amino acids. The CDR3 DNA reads TGCGCCAGCAGTGGTACCGGCGGCGGGAGCTACAATGAGCAGTTCTTC. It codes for CASSGTGGGSYNEQFF.

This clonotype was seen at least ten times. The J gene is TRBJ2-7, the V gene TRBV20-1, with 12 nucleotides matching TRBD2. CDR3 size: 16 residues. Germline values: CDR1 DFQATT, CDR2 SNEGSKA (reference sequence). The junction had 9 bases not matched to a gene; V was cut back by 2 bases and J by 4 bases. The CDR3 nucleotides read TGCAGTGCTAGATCCTCGGCTAGCGGGAGGGCTTACGAGCAGTACTTC. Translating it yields CSARSSASGRAYEQYF.

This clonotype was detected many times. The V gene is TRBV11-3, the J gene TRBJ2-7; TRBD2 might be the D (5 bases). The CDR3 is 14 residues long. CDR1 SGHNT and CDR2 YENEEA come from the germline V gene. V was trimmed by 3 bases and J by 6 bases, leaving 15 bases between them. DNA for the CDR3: TGTGCCAGCAGCTTGTTATCGGGATCCCCCGAGCAGTACTTC. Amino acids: CASSLLSGSPEQYF.

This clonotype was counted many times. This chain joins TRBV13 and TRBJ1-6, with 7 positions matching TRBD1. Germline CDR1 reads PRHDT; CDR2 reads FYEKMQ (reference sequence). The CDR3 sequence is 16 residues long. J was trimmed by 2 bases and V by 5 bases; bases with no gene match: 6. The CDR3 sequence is CASSLQGKAYNSPLHF. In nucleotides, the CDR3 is TGTGCCAGCAGCCTACAGGGGAAGGCCTATAATTCACCCCTCCACTTT.

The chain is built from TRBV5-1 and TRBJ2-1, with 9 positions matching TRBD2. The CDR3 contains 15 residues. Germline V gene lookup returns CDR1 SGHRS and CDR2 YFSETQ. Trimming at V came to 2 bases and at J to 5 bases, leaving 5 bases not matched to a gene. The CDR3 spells CASSFSGSFHNEQFF. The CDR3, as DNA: TGCGCCAGCAGCTTTAGCGGGAGTTTCCACAATGAGCAGTTCTTC.

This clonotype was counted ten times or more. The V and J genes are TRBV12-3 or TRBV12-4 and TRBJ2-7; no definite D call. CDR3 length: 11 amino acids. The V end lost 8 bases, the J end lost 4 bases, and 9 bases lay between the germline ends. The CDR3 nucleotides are TGTGCCAGCCACGCCTGGTACGAGCAGTACTTC. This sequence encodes CASHAWYEQYF.

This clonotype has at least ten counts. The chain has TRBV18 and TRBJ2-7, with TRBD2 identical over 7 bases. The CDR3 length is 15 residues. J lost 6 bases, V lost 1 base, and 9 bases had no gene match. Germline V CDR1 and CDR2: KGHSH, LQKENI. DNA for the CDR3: TGTGCCAGCTCACCACTGGCGGGAGAATCTCTCGAGCAGTACTTC. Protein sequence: CASSPLAGESLEQYF.

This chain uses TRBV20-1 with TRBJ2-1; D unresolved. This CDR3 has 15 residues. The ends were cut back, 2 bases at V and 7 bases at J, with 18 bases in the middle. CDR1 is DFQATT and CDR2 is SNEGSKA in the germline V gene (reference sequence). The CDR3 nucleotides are TGCAGTGCTAGATCCCAGAACGCCCTAGGGAATGAGCAGTTCTTC. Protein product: CSARSQNALGNEQFF.

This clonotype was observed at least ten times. CDR3 in amino acids: CASSSDKGGQGRPYEQYF. CDR3 bases: TGTGCCAGCAGCTCCGACAAAGGGGGGCAGGGGCGTCCCTACGAGCAGTACTTC. V is TRBV7-9 and J is TRBJ2-7; D may correspond to TRBD1 or TRBD2 (6 bases each). V dropped 4 bases and J dropped 2 bases, with 24 bases sitting between them. Germline V gene lookup returns CDR1 SEHNR and CDR2 FQNEAQ (reference sequence). The CDR3 spans 18 residues.

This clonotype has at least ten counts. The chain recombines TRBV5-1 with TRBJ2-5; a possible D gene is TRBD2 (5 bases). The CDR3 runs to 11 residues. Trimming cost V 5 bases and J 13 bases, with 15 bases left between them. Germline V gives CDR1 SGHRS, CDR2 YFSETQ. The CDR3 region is CASRLDETWYF. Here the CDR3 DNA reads TGCGCCAGCAGACTAGACGAAACCTGGTACTTC. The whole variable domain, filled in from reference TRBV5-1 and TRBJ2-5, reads KAGVTQTPRYLIKTRGQQVTLSCSPISGHRSVSWYQQTPGQGLQFLFEYFSETQRNKGNFPGRFSGRQFSNSRSEMNVSTLELGDSALYLCASRLDETWYFGPGTRLLVL.